This TCR beta chain was sequenced in a study of shared clonotypes between healthy human individuals (TCRdb year 2020). Context from the whole study: A couple of women and three men aged 18 to 49 years were included in the cohort. The study deeply sequenced blood TCR repertoires of five healthy adults to estimate repertoire size and the extent of clonotype sharing between individuals. Libraries were prepared and TCR repertoires were sequenced by different laboratories using diverse techniques, in order to increase sequencing depth and limit assay-specific biases. Leukapheresis yielded between about 0.9 and 8.9 billion PBMCs per donor. The research as a whole found: Pairwise subsampling indicated that sequencing depth was expected to affect the degree of clonotype sharing among donors. The small number of donors limited the genetic and exposure-history diversity represented. Sampling was restricted to blood, and TCR repertoires in tissues likely differ from the TCR repertoires found in blood.

Using the deep immunoSEQ assay, TCR CDR3 regions were amplified from genomic DNA by multiplex PCR. Genomic DNA extracted from each cell subset was distributed evenly over all wells of several immunoSEQ 96-well plates, and each plate served as one replicate. For unsorted PBMC, around 300 ng of genomic DNA, equivalent to around 30,000 T cell genomes, went into each replicate PCR. Genomic DNA from unsorted PBMC was sequenced over ten immunoSEQ deep assay plates. Purified libraries were measured with a Qubit 3.0 fluorometer, size-checked on a Bioanalyzer 2100, and measured again with the KAPA Library Quantification kit. Each immunoSEQ 96-well plate was sequenced on its own single-read 150-cycle Illumina NextSeq 550 flow cell. Concerning the study's data processing: Because the immunoSEQ output held only junctional sequences and lacked quality scores, the filtering could not match the filtering applied to full-length reads. To assign V/J genes and CDR3, sequences were annotated using PyIR, a Python wrapper for IgBLAST v1.9, with IMGT germline references. Reads were removed for weak V/J assignments (E-value above 1e-6), missing CDR3, stop codons, out-of-frame junctions, or ambiguous translated residues. V3J clonotypes were defined by identical inferred V gene, J gene, and CDR3 amino acid sequence. The percentage overlap between two repertoires was calculated by dividing the number of shared unique clonotypes by the size of the smaller repertoire. Three approaches were used to assess repertoire richness: RTK rarefaction, the Chao1 estimator, and Recon v2.1 estimates of unobserved clonotypes. The table was pulled from immuneACCESS by TCRdb, which kept in-frame rearrangements only. Such tables lose some clones; where checked, under half of the loss comes from unresolved V genes, and the rest has no known cause. From that table come the V and J calls and clone size; the DNA was used to work out D and trimming. Here the sample has more than 450,000 clones; around 79% occur a single time. In total, the top ten clones hold 10% to 15% of the sample.

The donors were healthy, HIV-negative adults who had no recently reported acute infections or vaccinations. Only Caucasian adults living in Nashville, Tennessee, USA were represented among the donors. For unsorted samples, tens of millions of PBMCs were counted, and genomic DNA was extracted using the QIAamp DNA Blood Mini kit. Blood was collected by leukapheresis, and PBMCs were isolated by Ficoll-Histopaque density gradient centrifugation and then cryopreserved in liquid nitrogen vapor phase. This clone has a single count. The antigen this receptor binds is unknown. No much larger clone exists at a distance of one base, and base qualities are not known. Taken from cysteine to phenylalanine, the CDR3 has 14 residues. The read is trimmed to its CDR3 DNA, 42 bases read in frame from base 1. The germline V gene specifies SQVTM as CDR1 and ANQGSEA as CDR2. V is shortened by 7 bases, J by 0 bases, and the region joining them spans 12 bases.

The rearrangement combines TRBV29-1 with TRBJ1-4; a confident D gene designation cannot be given. This receptor was identified in a woman in her 40s in good health. Some clones in this sample may be carry-over from other donors' samples. The sequencing sample was made of PBMCs. DNA sequence: TGCAGCGCTACAGACACCGCAACTAATGAAAAACTGTTTTTT. Translated, this is CSATDTATNEKLFF.